This T cell receptor (beta chain) is from a study of blood T cell repertoires in COVID-19 (dated by TCRdb to 2020 to 2022). In the study overall: Collaborator samples came from the United States, Italy and Spain and covered acute and convalescent phases of COVID-19. The material from the prospective study consisted of cDNA or gDNA derived from T cells, B-cell-depleted T cells, or PBMCs. Samples were obtained from the ongoing ImmuneRACE study (first 160 participants) and from some 1,200 subjects provided by 6 global collaborators. The dataset comprised deeply sampled blood TCRbeta repertoires from subjects exposed to, actively infected with, or recovered from COVID-19. The sample metadata nearly always contained a de-identified subject ID, COVID-19 status, age in years and sex. A freely available public database, intended as a resource for researchers studying the immune response to SARS-CoV-2, is where the repertoires were released. HLA class I and class II types, where available, came from metadata supplied by the sample provider rather than from assay-based typing. Paper-wide results and their limitations: Clinical and demographic metadata were provided uncurated, with the amount varying by source and participant.

Including cysteine and phenylalanine, the CDR3 has 14 amino acids. Only CDR3 DNA is held: 42 bases, read in frame from base 1. V is pruned by 4 bases and J by 5 bases, leaving 5 bases of the junction without a gene match. As encoded in the germline V gene, CDR1 is SGHDT while CDR2 is YYEEEE. The immunoSEQ Assay, a bias-controlled multiplex PCR, was used to amplify TCRbeta CDR3 regions from genomic DNA. Turning to the authors' computational methods: The number of nucleated cells in each sample was estimated from the amplification of reference gene primers within the assay. To quantify the absolute abundance of each unique TCRbeta CDR3 rearrangement, sequence reads were collapsed and filtered. For each sample, productive Simpson clonality was calculated as the square root of Simpson's diversity index across productive rearrangements. The table was pulled from immuneACCESS by TCRdb, which kept in-frame rearrangements only. Such tables lose some clones; where checked, under half of the loss comes from unresolved V genes, and the rest has no known cause. The V and J calls and clone size come from that table; D and trimming were worked out from the DNA. This sample has tens of thousands of clones in its table, and 84% of those were observed once. Of the sample, 8.8% is held by the ten largest clones.

Comment on this clone: Its antigen remains unidentified. The record has no base qualities; no much larger clone is one base away.

Collaborating institutions collected whole blood in K2EDTA tubes following their own protocols. For TCRbeta analysis, collaborators shipped samples as frozen whole blood, isolated PBMCs, or DNA extracted from either of those sample types. Sequenced material: peripheral blood. Rearrangement joined TRBV5-6 to TRBJ1-5; 8 bases in the middle match TRBD1. This receptor was identified in a man aged 60 to 69 with acute or convalescent COVID-19. The CDR3: CASSQDREDQPQHF. The DNA reads as follows: TGTGCCAGCAGCCAGGACAGGGAGGATCAGCCCCAGCATTTT. With all but the CDR3 taken from the reference TRBV5-6 and TRBJ1-5 genes, the full variable domain is: DAGVTQSPTHLIKTRGQQVTLRCSPKSGHDTVSWYQQALGQGPQFIFQYYEEEERQRGNFPDRFSGHQFPNYSSELNVNALLLGDSALYLCASSQDREDQPQHFGDGTRLSIL.